The T cell receptor (beta chain) under discussion was sequenced for a study of breast tumors, draining lymph nodes, adjacent tissues. Study-level results: Data fit most tumor T cells coming from lymph node, expanding in tumor. Luminal-like breast cancer showed significantly higher tumor–nontumor repertoire similarity than basal-like. Compared with lymph nodes, tumors were less diverse; compared with nontumor tissue, more.

TCRdb re-called the multiplex PCR reads through MiXCR, storing one row per CDR3 protein. The data show about 94,000 distinct CDR3 sequences, about 27% seen once. This clonotype was found many times. Antigen unknown. The V gene lost 6 bases and the J gene lost 2 bases, with 15 bases spanning the gap. Germline loops: CDR1 SGHKS, CDR2 YYEKEE (reference sequence). CDR3 length: 15 residues. Axillary draining lymph nodes of breast cancer patients supplied the node samples. V gene TRBV5-5 combines with J gene TRBJ2-1; D is perhaps TRBD2 (6 bases). Sequencing was performed on axillary lymph node tissue. The clonotype comes from a female donor with breast cancer. Some clones in this sample may be carry-over from other donors' samples. CDR3 sequence (DNA): TGTGCCAGCAACCTACCTAGCGCCACCTACAATGAGCAGTTCTTC. Protein sequence: CASNLPSATYNEQFF.